This is a list of T cell receptor beta chains from one sample in a study of blood T cell repertoires in COVID-19. The protocol was immunoSEQ multiplex PCR, while the TCRdb copy is restricted to in-frame clones and leaves out a portion. The sample has about 100,000 clones, roughly nine tenths seen once; the top ten hold 0.85% to 1%. Sample: peripheral blood. The receptors come from a man aged 60-69 years with acute or convalescent COVID-19. CDR3s include the opening cysteine and the closing phenylalanine or tryptophan. The D gene is left open where the match is weak. Only some rows state a clone size, as once, few, many or a class for expanded clones.

TRBJ1-6 TRBV9 once TRBD1 CASSSLQGEVHF TGTGCCAGCAGCTCGCTACAGGGGGAGGTCCACTTT
TRBJ1-1 TRBV5-1 - - CASSLLGAAELEAFF TGCGCCAGCAGCTTGTTGGGGGCGGCCGAACTTGAAGCTTTCTTT
TRBJ1-2 TRBV7-3 - TRBD1 CASSQGQAHGYTF TGTGCCAGCAGCCAAGGACAGGCCCATGGCTACACCTTC
TRBJ2-1 TRBV11-3 - - CASSFNNEQFF TGTGCCAGCAGCTTCAACAATGAGCAGTTCTTC
TRBJ2-1 TRBV5-1 - - CASRDTDEQFF TGCGCCAGCAGAGACACCGATGAGCAGTTCTTC
TRBJ1-2 TRBV5-6 - TRBD1 CASSFTGVDGYTF TGTGCCAGCAGCTTTACAGGGGTCGATGGCTACACCTTC
TRBJ1-5 TRBV30 - - CAWRDKLPTVGPQHF TGTGCCTGGAGAGATAAACTCCCTACAGTGGGGCCCCAGCATTTT
TRBJ1-2 TRBV24-1 - - CATSDLYGYTF TGTGCCACCAGTGATCTCTATGGCTACACCTTC
TRBJ2-4 TRBV6-5 - - CASSYEGNIQYF TGTGCCAGCAGTTACGAGGGAAACATTCAGTACTTC
TRBJ1-1 TRBV6-5 - TRBD1 CASSFRQGPEAFF TGTGCCAGCAGTTTTCGACAGGGCCCTGAAGCTTTCTTT
TRBJ1-1 TRBV30 - - CAWMVTMNTEAFF TGTGCCTGGATGGTGACAATGAACACTGAAGCTTTCTTT
TRBJ1-1 TRBV16 - TRBD1 CASSQYTGGSTEAFF TGTGCCAGCAGCCAATACACAGGGGGCTCCACTGAAGCTTTCTTT
TRBJ2-1 TRBV7-3 - TRBD2 CASSLGLAGGPGNEQFF TGTGCCAGCAGCTTAGGGCTAGCGGGAGGGCCGGGAAATGAGCAGTTCTTC
TRBJ2-3 TRBV7-2 once - CASNKGPGTDTQYF TGTGCCAGCAACAAGGGGCCGGGCACAGATACGCAGTATTTT
TRBJ1-3 TRBV3-1/TRBV3-2 - - CASSPSYSGNTIYF TGTGCCAGCAGCCCCTCTTACTCTGGAAACACCATATATTTT
TRBJ2-1 TRBV19 - TRBD2 CASSPMTGTRGTYEQFF TGTGCCAGTAGTCCCATGACTGGGACTAGGGGGACGTATGAGCAGTTCTTC